This T cell receptor beta chain was obtained from a study of blood T cells in healthy people across ages. Study results and caveats: There were more naive CD4+ cells and higher diversity in long-lived donors than in aged donors. PBMCs that were unsorted prevented a conclusive naive versus antigen-experienced comparison. TCR beta diversity, measured per million T cells, fell in a roughly linear way with age.

Primers used in a second PCR of about 7 to 11 cycles were a sample-barcoded 5' primer and a J-beta primer mix. Every sample produced at least 2.5 million CDR3-containing paired-end reads. TCRdb used MiXCR to reprocess the 5' RACE reads, holding one entry per CDR3 protein. The repertoire holds about 780,000 distinct CDR3 sequences, with about 46% as singletons. Concerning this clonotype: What it binds is unknown.

The CDR3 covers 16 residues. Germline V gene lookup returns CDR1 LNHNV and CDR2 YYDKDF (reference sequence). V shed 1 base, J shed 1 base, and the junction held 4 bases outside the gene matches. Sequenced sample: blood. This receptor was taken from a man older than 75 in good health. V is TRBV15 and J is TRBJ1-5; TRBD1 matches 7 bases. The CDR3 DNA is TGTGCCACCAGCAGAGGAACAGGGGCCAGCAATCAGCCCCAGCATTTT. This codes for CATSRGTGASNQPQHF. Complete variable domain (other parts from reference TRBV15 and TRBJ1-5): DAMVIQNPRYQVTQFGKPVTLSCSQTLNHNVMYWYQQKSSQAPKLLFHYYDKDFNNEADTPDNFQSRRPNTSFCFLDIRSPGLGDTAMYLCATSRGTGASNQPQHFGDGTRLSIL.